These 29 T cell receptor beta chains originate from one sample sequenced in a study of shared T cell receptors in the human thymus. TCRdb keeps only in-frame clones here, not all; method: immunoSEQ multiplex PCR. Of roughly 560,000 clones listed, about 84% are singletons. These data were likewise used in another study, on human thymus T cells.

The sequenced material came from thymocytes. These receptor sequences come from a boy younger than two with a congenital heart defect.

The gene calls are TRBV5-6 and TRBJ1-2; D is unresolved. Trimming left V 4 bases short and J 3 bases short, with 16 bases between. The CDR3 covers 15 residues. Germline CDR1 SGHDT, CDR2 YYEEEE. The chain's CDR3 is CASSPGGIGDYGYTF. The CDR3 DNA is TGTGCCAGCAGCCCCGGAGGTATCGGGGACTATGGCTACACCTTC.

The rearrangement uses TRBV5-6 and TRBJ2-7; no reliable D call. V lost 2 bases and J 2 bases, leaving 11 bases between the germline ends. CDR1 and CDR2 (germline): SGHDT, YYEEEE. CDR3 length equals 14 residues. CDR3 in DNA: TGTGCCAGCAGCTTTACTCGACATGCCTACGAGCAGTACTTC. Translated, it gives CASSFTRHAYEQYF.

V gene TRBV28 combines with J gene TRBJ1-4, with D maybe TRBD1 (5 bases). Germline loops: CDR1 MDHEN, CDR2 SYDVKM. The germline V and J ends were trimmed by 3 bases and 0 bases, with 26 bases remaining between them. The CDR3 totals 21 residues. The DNA of the CDR3 is TGTGCCAGCAGTTTTACGGCGACCCCGGGGGTAGCCTATGCAACTAATGAAAAACTGTTTTTT. Amino acid sequence: CASSFTATPGVAYATNEKLFF.

This sequence joins TRBV7-2 and TRBJ2-2; 12 positions match TRBD1. Germline-derived CDR1 and CDR2 are SGHTA and FQGNSA. V gave up 6 bases and J gave up 1 base; unmatched junction bases: 6. This CDR3 is built from 17 residues. This chain's CDR3 is CASSPGQGALNTGELFF. The CDR3, as DNA: TGTGCCAGCAGTCCGGGACAGGGGGCTTTGAACACCGGGGAGCTGTTTTTT.

This clone was found a few times. The V and J genes are TRBV7-9 and TRBJ2-5; 12 positions agree with TRBD2. This CDR3 is built from 17 residues. Germline CDR1 reads SEHNR; CDR2 reads FQNEAQ (reference sequence). J lost 7 bases, V lost 1 base, and 10 bases had no gene match. CDR3 sequence: CASSLDRWTSGDRTQYF. In DNA form, the CDR3 reads TGTGCCAGCAGCTTAGATCGATGGACTAGCGGGGACCGGACCCAGTACTTC.

V and J are TRBV5-1 and TRBJ2-5; 8 bases line up with TRBD2. The CDR3 extends over 16 amino acids. CDR1 SGHRS and CDR2 YFSETQ come from the germline V gene. Trimming removed 1 base from V and 1 base from J; junction bases left unmatched: 6. CDR3 in DNA: TGCGCCAGCAGCTTGCTGGCGGGAGGCCCCCAAGAGACCCAGTACTTC. Translated: CASSLLAGGPQETQYF.

The gene calls are TRBV10-3 and TRBJ2-7; 11 nucleotides line up with TRBD2. V gave up 3 bases and J gave up 4 bases; unmatched junction bases: 8. The CDR3 has 16 residues. Germline lookup yields CDR1 ENHRY and CDR2 SYGVKD. The CDR3 region has the DNA TGTGCCATCAGTGACCTAGCGGGAGGAATCTTGTACGAGCAGTACTTC. It specifies CAISDLAGGILYEQYF.

The chain links TRBV20-1 to TRBJ2-7; 8 bases line up with TRBD1. The CDR3 is made up of 11 amino acids. Germline loops: CDR1 DFQATT, CDR2 SNEGSKA (reference sequence). The CDR3 protein is CSPTGGYEQYF. DNA for the CDR3: TGCAGCCCAACAGGGGGCTACGAGCAGTACTTC.

The CDR3 sequence: CASSPMHRVYSNQPQHF. The CDR3 DNA reads as TGTGCCAGCAGTCCCATGCACAGGGTGTATAGCAATCAGCCCCAGCATTTT. This chain links TRBV28 with TRBJ1-5, with D perhaps TRBD1 (6 bases). Trimming removed 5 bases from V and 0 bases from J, with 17 bases in between. CDR1 and CDR2 (germline): MDHEN, SYDVKM. The CDR3 sequence is 17 residues long.

The chain uses TRBV7-8 and TRBJ2-1, with 14 bases aligning to TRBD2. The CDR3 totals 18 residues. In germline, CDR1 is SGHVS, CDR2 FQNEAQ. J lost 8 bases, V lost 2 bases, and 11 bases had no gene match. CDR3 residues: CASSLCAKGLAGGHEQFF. CDR3 sequence (DNA): TGTGCCAGCAGCTTATGTGCTAAAGGACTAGCGGGAGGTCATGAGCAGTTCTTC.

The chain joins TRBV7-2 to TRBJ2-3, with 7 bases lining up with TRBD2. The CDR3 spans 16 residues. Germline trimming cut 10 bases from V and 0 bases from J; bases unmatched to any gene: 13. CDR1 and CDR2 from the germline V gene are SGHTA and FQGNSA. CDR3 bases: TGTGCCATTACCATCCTGCGGCGGGAGAGCACAGATACGCAGTATTTT. Protein product: CAITILRRESTDTQYF.

This chain uses TRBV5-1 with TRBJ2-3, with 10 bases identical to TRBD2. CDR1 SGHRS and CDR2 YFSETQ come from the germline V gene. Trimming took 0 bases from V and 6 from J; bases not matched to a gene: 4. The CDR3 is 15 amino acids. CDR3 nucleotide sequence: TGCGCCAGCAGCTTGGCTAGCGGGAGTGGGGATACGCAGTATTTT. This codes for CASSLASGSGDTQYF.

V and J are TRBV7-2 and TRBJ2-3; 9 nucleotides agree with TRBD2. CDR1 is SGHTA and CDR2 is FQGNSA in the germline V gene. There are 17 residues in the CDR3. V gave up 1 base and J gave up 4 bases; unmatched junction bases: 9. The CDR3 DNA reads as TGTGCCAGCAGCTTAGTGGGTGCGGGAGGGGGTCCAGATACGCAGTATTTT. It translates to CASSLVGAGGGPDTQYF.

The rearrangement joins TRBV29-1 to TRBJ1-2; TRBD1 agrees at 8 bases. V was clipped by 3 bases and J by 0 bases; unmatched bases: 9. Germline V gene sequence: CDR1 SQVTM, CDR2 ANQGSEA. The CDR3 extends over 16 amino acids. The CDR3 region is CSVEGDRHRANYGYTF. In DNA form, the CDR3 reads TGCAGCGTTGAGGGGGACAGGCATCGGGCTAACTATGGCTACACCTTC. Together with reference TRBV29-1 and TRBJ1-2, the CDR3 gives the full variable domain: SAVISQKPSRDICQRGTSLTIQCQVDSQVTMMFWYRQQPGQSLTLIATANQGSEATYESGFVIDKFPISRPNLTFSTLTVSNMSPEDSSIYLCSVEGDRHRANYGYTFGSGTRLTVV.

The V call is TRBV29-1, the J call TRBJ2-3; D ambiguous. The germline V gene encodes CDR1 SQVTM and CDR2 ANQGSEA. The CDR3 covers 14 residues. V was trimmed by 6 bases and J by 2 bases, leaving 15 bases between them. As DNA, the CDR3 is TGCAGCGTCCCTAGTCCGGAGCACACAGATACGCAGTATTTT. This translates into CSVPSPEHTDTQYF.

This clone was seen a handful of times. The chain joins TRBV9 to TRBJ2-1; 8 nucleotides agree with TRBD1. This CDR3 has 14 residues. The junction had 6 bases not matched to a gene; V was cut back by 2 bases and J by 8 bases. Germline assignment: CDR1 SGDLS and CDR2 YYNGEE. This CDR3 reads CASSVRDRSHEQFF. In DNA, the CDR3 is TGTGCCAGCAGCGTCCGGGACAGGTCCCATGAGCAGTTCTTC. Using reference TRBV9 and TRBJ2-1 for the parts outside the CDR3, the full variable domain is DSGVTQTPKHLITATGQRVTLRCSPRSGDLSVYWYQQSLDQGLQFLIQYYNGEERAKGNILERFSAQQFPDLHSELNLSSLELGDSALYFCASSVRDRSHEQFFGPGTRLTVL.

The chain recombines TRBV10-2 with TRBJ1-1, with D perhaps TRBD1 (6 bases). Looked up from germline, CDR1 is WSHSY and CDR2 is SAAADI. The CDR3 is made up of 15 amino acids. Deletions cut 6 bases from V and 1 base from J, with 15 bases between. The CDR3 DNA is TGCGCCAGCAGGCCCGGGTGGGGGCAGAACACTGAAGCTTTCTTT. Its translation: CASRPGWGQNTEAFF.

The chain couples TRBV25-1 to TRBJ1-1, with 9 bases matching TRBD1. The CDR3 totals 12 residues. Trimming took 10 bases from V and 11 from J; bases not matched to a gene: 11. CDR1 is MGHDK, CDR2 SYGVNS, per germline. The CDR3 region is CATKGQGELAFF. The CDR3 DNA reads as TGTGCCACCAAGGGACAGGGAGAATTGGCTTTCTTT.

The V call is TRBV5-6, the J call TRBJ1-1; 7 nucleotides match TRBD1. This CDR3 region has 14 residues. Looked up from germline, CDR1 is SGHDT and CDR2 is YYEEEE. V lost 4 bases to trimming and J lost 4 bases; unmatched junction nucleotides: 7. The CDR3 DNA reads TGTGCCAGCAGCACCGACAGGGTGTTCACTGAAGCTTTCTTT. Amino acids: CASSTDRVFTEAFF.

V gene TRBV4-3 combines with J gene TRBJ2-2, with D unresolved. The CDR3 is made up of 17 amino acids. The V gene's germline CDR1 is LGHNA and CDR2 YSLEER. The ends were cut back, 0 bases at V and 5 bases at J, with 16 bases in the middle. The CDR3 DNA reads TGCGCCAGCAGCCAAGATTATAGGCTAGTCTGGACCGGGGAGCTGTTTTTT. The encoded protein is CASSQDYRLVWTGELFF.

The V gene is TRBV2, the J gene TRBJ2-1; 8 positions match TRBD2. After removal of 8 bases from V and 5 bases from J, the junction contained 5 bases not matched to a gene. This CDR3 is built from 13 residues. Germline values: CDR1 SNHLY, CDR2 FYNNEI. CDR3 nucleotides: TGTGCCAGCGATGGCGGGAGGCACAATGAGCAGTTCTTC. Protein product: CASDGGRHNEQFF.

This chain uses TRBV7-9 with TRBJ2-7; D remains ambiguous. Germline V gene sequence: CDR1 SEHNR, CDR2 FQNEAQ (reference sequence). V gave up 1 base and J gave up 2 bases, with 12 bases separating them. The CDR3 sequence is 15 residues long. CDR3 DNA sequence: TGTGCCAGCAGCTTAGGCCCCGGAGAGGCCTACGAGCAGTACTTC. Protein product: CASSLGPGEAYEQYF.

This clone has just one count. The chain joins TRBV7-9 to TRBJ2-7; tentatively, D is TRBD1 (6 bases). The CDR3 contains 15 residues. Trimming removed 3 bases at V and 0 bases at J, with 12 bases between. The germline V gene encodes CDR1 SEHNR and CDR2 FQNEAQ (reference sequence). As DNA, the CDR3 is TGTGCCAGCAGCTTCCACAGGGTTACCTCCTACGAGCAGTACTTC. Encoded protein: CASSFHRVTSYEQYF.

The chain recombines TRBV5-6 with TRBJ2-7; 11 nucleotides line up with TRBD1. V dropped 5 bases and J dropped 3; count of bases not matched to a gene: 10. In germline, CDR1 is SGHDT, CDR2 YYEEEE. The CDR3 extends over 16 amino acids. CDR3 sequence reads: CASSLTRDRGNYEQYF. The CDR3 DNA reads TGTGCCAGCAGTTTAACCCGGGACAGGGGGAACTACGAGCAGTACTTC.

This chain uses TRBV7-9 with TRBJ1-2; 7 bases fit TRBD1. The CDR3 is made up of 14 amino acids. V was clipped by 5 bases and J by 4 bases; unmatched bases: 7. CDR1 is SEHNR, CDR2 FQNEAQ, per germline (reference sequence). The CDR3 bases are TGTGCCAGCAGCCACAGGGGTGGCGTCTATGGCTACACCTTC. Translation: CASSHRGGVYGYTF.

This sequence joins TRBV27 and TRBJ2-3; D gene ambiguous. Germline CDR1 and CDR2: MNHEY and SMNVEV (reference sequence). Between the trimmed V and J ends, which lost 5 bases and 4 bases, there was a span of 10 bases. The CDR3 is 13 residues long. The chain's CDR3 is CASSEALPDTQYF. CDR3 sequence (DNA): TGTGCCAGCAGTGAGGCCCTCCCAGATACGCAGTATTTT.

The chain links TRBV10-1 to TRBJ2-1; 7 nucleotides line up with TRBD2. CDR3 size: 16 residues. Per the germline V gene, CDR1 is WNHNN and CDR2 is SYGVQD (reference sequence). The V and J ends lost 0 bases and 7 bases, in that order; junction bases with no gene match: 9. The CDR3 region is CASSESGREWGNEQFF. The DNA of the CDR3 is TGCGCCAGCAGTGAGTCGGGGCGGGAGTGGGGGAATGAGCAGTTCTTC.

V and J are TRBV7-9 and TRBJ2-5; 7 bases match TRBD2. The germline gives CDR1 SEHNR, CDR2 FQNEAQ (reference sequence). The J segment lost 4 bases and the V segment lost 3 bases, leaving 5 bases of the junction unmatched. The CDR3 is made up of 14 amino acids. The CDR3 loop reads CASSFWTRGETQYF. CDR3 DNA: TGTGCCAGCAGCTTTTGGACTAGGGGAGAGACCCAGTACTTC. The variable domain in full, with the rest retrieved from reference TRBV7-9 and TRBJ2-5, is DTGVSQNPRHKITKRGQNVTFRCDPISEHNRLYWYRQTLGQGPEFLTYFQNEAQLEKSRLLSDRFSAERPKGSFSTLEIQRTEQGDSAMYLCASSFWTRGETQYFGPGTRLLVL.

Concerning this clone itself: The sample holds other DNA sequences that translate to the same CDR3. The chain is built from TRBV6-1 and TRBJ1-2, with TRBD1 matching 8 bases. Germline V lookup: CDR1 MNHNS, CDR2 SASEGT. CDR3 length: 12 amino acids. V lost 4 bases to trimming and J lost 8 bases; unmatched junction nucleotides: 3. CDR3 amino acids: CASSGTGRGYTF. CDR3 in DNA: TGTGCCAGCAGTGGGACAGGGCGCGGCTACACCTTC.